The present entry profiles one TCR beta chain with its context. Its antigen is as yet unknown. This sample is part of a study of cytomegalovirus exposure and HLA in healthy donors. General study results and limits: Based on reports, TCR beta sequences accurately predicted HLA-A and HLA-B alleles for most subjects. When a later analysis compared HLA-associated TCR beta chains with equally common others, the HLA-associated chains turned out to be more clonally expanded and to have lower generation probabilities.

The PCR made use of 60 Vbeta and 13 Jbeta primers. The repertoire was sequenced with immunoSEQ multiplex PCR; TCRdb's copy has only in-frame clones and lacks some. The sample consists of fewer than 250,000 clones, 70% to 90% of them appearing once. Germline V gene data show CDR1 as MRHNA and CDR2 as SNTAGT. The CDR3 runs to 14 residues. Trimming took 6 bases from V and 6 from J, leaving 14 bases between them. Specimen: PBMCs. The sequence was collected from a human donor in good health. V gene TRBV6-4 combines with J gene TRBJ2-2; TRBD2 might be the D (6 bases). CDR3 sequence reads: CASRSRLGAGELFF. CDR3 DNA: TGTGCCAGCAGATCGAGACTAGGCGCCGGGGAGCTGTTTTTT.